The clone carrying this TCR beta chain was recorded a few times. Its antigen is undetermined. All three twin pairs grew up together with likely shared infections and vaccines. TCRdb used MiXCR to reprocess the 5' RACE reads, holding one entry per CDR3 protein. The top ten clones hold about 6% of a sample with a few hundred thousand distinct CDR3 sequences, around 30% of them seen once. The data belong to a study of identical twins' blood T cells. General study results and limits: Twin similarity might stem from environmental factors, not only genetics. Twins shared more top CDR3 clonotypes than unrelated donors did.

The trim removed 2 bases at V and 6 bases at J, leaving 15 bases unmatched. The CDR3 loop spans 20 amino acids. Germline CDR1 ENHRY, CDR2 SYGVKD. The rearrangement links TRBV10-3 to TRBJ2-1; TRBD2 agrees at 14 bases. The receptor's source is a woman aged 18-49 years in good health. Sequencing was performed on PBMCs. CDR3 DNA: TGTGCCATCAGTGAGCCCCCGGGACTAGCGGGGGCATACAGACCCAATGAGCAGTTCTTC. Translated: CAISEPPGLAGAYRPNEQFF.